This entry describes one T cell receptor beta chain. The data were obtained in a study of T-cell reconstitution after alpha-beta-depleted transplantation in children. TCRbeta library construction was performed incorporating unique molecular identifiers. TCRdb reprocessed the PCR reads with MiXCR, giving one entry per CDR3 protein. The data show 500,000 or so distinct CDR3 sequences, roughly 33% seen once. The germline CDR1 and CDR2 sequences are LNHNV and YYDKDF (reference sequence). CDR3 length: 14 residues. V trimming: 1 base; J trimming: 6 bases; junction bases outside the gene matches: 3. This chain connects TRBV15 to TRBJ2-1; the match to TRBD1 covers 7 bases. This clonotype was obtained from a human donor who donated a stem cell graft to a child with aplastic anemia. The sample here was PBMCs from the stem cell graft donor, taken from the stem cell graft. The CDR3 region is CATSRGAGGNEQFF. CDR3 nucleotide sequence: TGTGCCACCAGCAGAGGGGCAGGGGGCAATGAGCAGTTCTTC.